The entry below gives a single T cell receptor (beta chain) sequence along with its context. Here immunoSEQ multiplex PCR was the method, and the copy in TCRdb shows in-frame clones only, minus some. The table includes about 440,000 clones, approximately 90% detected once. The germline V gene encodes CDR1 SGHAT and CDR2 FQNNGV. The CDR3 has 17 amino acids. Trimming took 1 base from V and 3 from J; bases not matched to a gene: 4. Regarding treatment: roughly 19 received Ad26.COV2.S at low or high dose, single or two shots; roughly five received placebo; per-sample allocation not given. Samples analyzed were those drawn on day 63 after the first vaccine or placebo injection. The sample belongs to a study of Ad26.COV2.S vaccination and SARS-CoV-2 variants. Study-level information: Among those in the COV1001 Ad26.COV2.S trial arm was the donor.

The sequence was obtained from a person between 18 and 65 years old who received the Ad26.COV2.S COVID-19 vaccine or a placebo. J is TRBJ2-5 and V is TRBV11-2; 14 bases fit TRBD2. The specimen was peripheral blood, collected in a trial of Ad26.COV2.S vaccine versus placebo. The CDR3: CASSLGGGLAGEETQYF. In DNA form, the CDR3 reads TGTGCCAGCAGCTTAGGCGGGGGACTAGCGGGAGAAGAGACCCAGTACTTC.